Below are 29 T cell receptor beta chains sequenced from a single sample in a study of diagnostic markers for celiac disease. Using the reads, TCRdb records one entry per CDR3 protein without DNA. The sample includes about 5,000 distinct CDR3 sequences. Material: either unsorted cells or a sorted T cell fraction (not recorded which). The receptors originated from a human donor. This table probably holds off-target reads from a library built for another chain.

The chain joins TRBV12-3 or TRBV12-4 to TRBJ2-7; the D call from TCRdb, TRBD1, cannot be confirmed without DNA. This CDR3 comprises 13 residues. CDR3 region: CASSRDSYYEQYF.

The chain is built from TRBV7-3 and TRBJ2-4; the D gene TCRdb calls, TRBD1, cannot be checked with no DNA. This CDR3 has 13 residues. From germline, CDR1 is SGHTA and CDR2 FQGTGA. CDR3 amino acids: CASSPNRGNIQYF.

Considering frequency, this clonotype is medium-sized (0.01 to 0.1%). The CDR3 region is CASSLGLMNTEAFF. The chain employs TRBV12-3 or TRBV12-4 and TRBJ1-1. The CDR3 consists of 14 residues.

This clonotype registers medium-sized by frequency. The V and J genes are TRBV30 and TRBJ1-1; TCRdb gives TRBD1 as the D gene, but with no DNA this cannot be confirmed. The CDR3 is 13 amino acids. Germline V lookup: CDR1 GTSNPN, CDR2 SVGIG (reference sequence). CDR3 residues: CAWGGTGNTEAFF.

This clonotype is medium-sized (0.01 to 0.1%) by frequency. The chain links TRBV10-3 to TRBJ1-6; TCRdb names TRBD1, which stays unverified in the absence of DNA. Germline CDR1 reads ENHRY; CDR2 reads SYGVKD. This CDR3 has 15 amino acids. CDR3: CAISVLSGGNSPLHF.

The chain recombines TRBV20-1 with TRBJ1-6; TCRdb reports TRBD1, a call that lacks DNA to check it against. The CDR3 contains 15 residues. CDR1 DFQATT and CDR2 SNEGSKA come from the germline V gene (reference sequence). CDR3 sequence: CSARGSDRYNSPLHF.

This clonotype is called medium-sized based on its frequency. The chain carries TRBV6-5 and TRBJ1-5. Germline CDR1 is MNHEY and CDR2 is SVGAGI. This CDR3 has 15 amino acids. CDR3: CASSPHANLNQPQHF.

This chain uses TRBV12-3 or TRBV12-4 with TRBJ2-6. The CDR3 extends over 12 amino acids. CDR3: CASSSGANVLTF.

According to its frequency, this clonotype is medium-sized. The chain carries TRBV7-9 and TRBJ1-3. This CDR3 comprises 16 residues. CDR1 and CDR2 (germline): SEHNR, FQNEAQ (reference sequence). CDR3 region: CASSLLARLGGNTIYF. The entire variable domain, with the rest obtained from reference TRBV7-9 and TRBJ1-3, is as follows: DTGVSQNPRHKITKRGQNVTFRCDPISEHNRLYWYRQTLGQGPEFLTYFQNEAQLEKSRLLSDRFSAERPKGSFSTLEIQRTEQGDSAMYLCASSLLARLGGNTIYFGEGSWLTVV.

This clonotype is deemed medium-sized by its frequency. The chain recombines TRBV5-1 with TRBJ2-3; the D call from TCRdb, TRBD1, cannot be confirmed without DNA. This CDR3 has 15 amino acids. Germline V gives CDR1 SGHRS, CDR2 YFSETQ. CDR3 sequence reads: CASSLRGTRTDTQYF.

The chain uses TRBV18 and TRBJ2-7; TCRdb's D call of TRBD1 is untestable without DNA. Germline V gene lookup returns CDR1 KGHSH and CDR2 LQKENI. The CDR3 contains 13 residues. This CDR3 is CASSLDRGYEQYF.

The rearrangement links TRBV5-1 to TRBJ1-2; TCRdb's D gene call, TRBD1, goes unchecked for lack of DNA. Germline V CDR1 and CDR2: SGHRS, YFSETQ. CDR3 length: 15 residues. The CDR3 is CASKGQGTTNYGYTF.

The gene calls are TRBV12-3 or TRBV12-4 and TRBJ1-6; there is no DNA to check the TCRdb D call of TRBD1. CDR3 length: 19 amino acids. CDR3 residues: CASSLVQGPWGVVNSPLHF.

The rearrangement links TRBV4-3 to TRBJ1-1; TCRdb returns TRBD1, unconfirmable since there is no DNA. Germline CDR1 is LGHNA and CDR2 is YSLEER. The CDR3 length is 13 residues. This CDR3 is CASSQGQGTEAFF.

This chain links TRBV30 with TRBJ1-5. The germline V gene encodes CDR1 GTSNPN and CDR2 SVGIG (reference sequence). The CDR3 covers 15 residues. The CDR3 is CAWEVGSASGQPQHF.

The J gene is TRBJ1-2, the V gene TRBV30; TCRdb returns TRBD1, unconfirmable since there is no DNA. The CDR3 length is 16 residues. Germline V gene data show CDR1 as GTSNPN and CDR2 as SVGIG (reference sequence). CDR3 residues: CAWSVVPRTMALGYTF. Combining the CDR3 with reference TRBV30 and TRBJ1-2 gives the whole variable domain SQTIHQWPATLVQPVGSPLSLECTVEGTSNPNLYWYRQAAGRGLQLLFYSVGIGQISSEVPQNLSASRPQDRQFILSSKKLLLSDSGFYLCAWSVVPRTMALGYTFGSGTRLTVV.

The chain couples TRBV5-1 to TRBJ2-3. The CDR3 loop spans 14 amino acids. In germline, CDR1 is SGHRS, CDR2 YFSETQ. The CDR3 spells CASSLEVNADTQYF.

This clonotype counts as medium-sized (0.01 to 0.1%) by frequency. This chain links TRBV7-9 with TRBJ1-5. Germline CDR1 reads SEHNR; CDR2 reads FQNEAQ (reference sequence). This CDR3 has 14 amino acids. This CDR3 is CASSLTGDYQPQHF.

This clonotype is medium-sized (0.01 to 0.1%) by frequency. The V and J genes are TRBV10-3 and TRBJ2-1; TCRdb returns TRBD2, unconfirmable since there is no DNA. Germline V gene data show CDR1 as ENHRY and CDR2 as SYGVKD. This CDR3 comprises 15 residues. The CDR3 reads CAISHSGSSYNEQFF.

This chain joins TRBV20-1 and TRBJ2-5. Germline-derived CDR1 and CDR2 are DFQATT and SNEGSKA (reference sequence). CDR3 length: 15 residues. The CDR3 loop is CSVRDRLSFSETQYF.

The V and J genes are TRBV4-1 and TRBJ1-1; TCRdb designates TRBD1, a call that cannot be tested without DNA. The CDR3 consists of 13 residues. In germline, CDR1 is MGHRA, CDR2 YSYEKL. CDR3 in amino acids: CASSLDRNTEAFF.

The CDR3 loop reads CASSPGAGYGYTF. J is TRBJ1-2 and V is TRBV2; there is no DNA to check the TCRdb D call of TRBD1. CDR1 and CDR2 from the germline V gene are SNHLY and FYNNEI. The CDR3 covers 13 residues.

This sequence joins TRBV2 and TRBJ1-1; TCRdb calls TRBD1, which cannot be checked without DNA. The length of the CDR3 is 15 residues. Germline V gene sequence: CDR1 SNHLY, CDR2 FYNNEI. CDR3 loop: CASSGQGQELPEAFF.

The rearrangement uses TRBV7-2 and TRBJ1-1; TCRdb's D call, TRBD1, is unchecked because there is no DNA. This CDR3 contains 15 residues. Per germline, CDR1 SGHTA and CDR2 FQGNSA. CDR3 in amino acids: CASSIDSSGNTEAFF.

The chain recombines TRBV20-1 with TRBJ1-2; TCRdb calls TRBD1, which cannot be checked without DNA. CDR3 length equals 12 residues. CDR1 and CDR2 (germline): DFQATT, SNEGSKA (reference sequence). CDR3 protein: CSAKQVPRGYTF.

The chain couples TRBV6-1 to TRBJ1-2; TCRdb reports TRBD1, a call that lacks DNA to check it against. Germline CDR1 is MNHNS and CDR2 is SASEGT. The CDR3 is 13 amino acids. CDR3: CASRQGGDYGYTF.

This clonotype is deemed medium-sized by its frequency. This chain joins TRBV5-1 and TRBJ1-1. The V gene's germline CDR1 is SGHRS and CDR2 YFSETQ. The CDR3 has 14 amino acids. The CDR3 is CASSGGGAITEAFF.

This clonotype is labeled large (0.1 to 1%) based on frequency. The rearrangement uses TRBV20-1 and TRBJ1-4; the TRBD1 assignment by TCRdb is unverifiable without DNA. CDR3 length equals 11 residues. Germline CDR1 reads DFQATT; CDR2 reads SNEGSKA (reference sequence). The chain's CDR3 is CSAPRGEKLFF.

The V gene is TRBV27, the J gene TRBJ1-6; TCRdb designates TRBD1, a call that cannot be tested without DNA. Germline V lookup: CDR1 MNHEY, CDR2 SMNVEV (reference sequence). The CDR3 length is 13 residues. CDR3: CASGGQGDSPLHF.